The 27 T cell receptor beta chains presented below share a single source sample, sequenced in a study of blood T cell repertoires in COVID-19 (dated by TCRdb to 2020 to 2021). The method was the immunoSEQ multiplex PCR assay. TCRdb took this table from immuneACCESS and kept in-frame rearrangements with V and J called. Such tables lack part of the clones; where checked against another copy, unresolved V genes explain under half of the gap, and the rest is unexplained. The sample records 10,000 to 15,000 clones, around 83% of which are singletons. The biggest ten clones account for just under 25% of the sample. Sequenced input: peripheral blood. These receptors all come from a man aged 40-50 years with active or convalescent COVID-19.

This chain joins TRBV9 and TRBJ2-7; weak D call: TRBD2 (5 bases). Germline-derived CDR1 and CDR2 are SGDLS and YYNGEE. CDR3 length equals 13 residues. V gave up 0 bases and J gave up 7 bases, with 11 bases separating them. This chain's CDR3 is CASSVAPTGEQYF. The CDR3 DNA is TGTGCCAGCAGCGTAGCGCCGACGGGGGAGCAGTACTTC.

V is TRBV6-5 and J is TRBJ2-7, with D tentatively TRBD2 (5 bases). The V end was cut by 2 bases, the J end by 3 bases, with 8 bases between. There are 13 residues in the CDR3. Per germline, CDR1 MNHEY and CDR2 SVGAGI. The CDR3 DNA reads as TGTGCCAGCAGTTACAAGGAGGACTACGAGCAGTACTTC. This codes for CASSYKEDYEQYF.

In nucleotides, the CDR3 is TGTGCCACCAGTGACCAAGGACAGGGGCGAAAGACCGGGGAGCTGTTTTTT. This gives the protein CATSDQGQGRKTGELFF. This rearrangement joins TRBV24-1 to TRBJ2-2; 9 bases fit TRBD1. With 4 bases clipped from V and 5 bases from J, the junction kept 10 bases outside the gene matches. The germline V gene encodes CDR1 KGHDR and CDR2 SFDVKD. This CDR3 region has 17 residues.

The chain joins TRBV6-6 to TRBJ2-2; 8 nucleotides agree with TRBD1. J was trimmed by 7 bases and V by 4 bases; bases with no gene match: 5. The CDR3 contains 14 residues. The germline V gene has CDR1 MNHNY and CDR2 SVGAGI (reference sequence). The CDR3 spells CASSLGQVVGELFF. CDR3 DNA: TGTGCCAGCAGTTTGGGACAGGTGGTCGGGGAGCTGTTTTTT.

This clone was detected only once. The CDR3 nucleotides read TGTGCCTGGAGCGGGCAGGGGCTGAACGAGCAGTTCTTC. Translated, it gives CAWSGQGLNEQFF. The chain has TRBV30 and TRBJ2-1; the D gene is possibly TRBD1 (6 bases). This CDR3 spans 13 amino acids. The V gene lost 3 bases and the J gene lost 10 bases, with 16 bases spanning the gap. Germline V lookup: CDR1 GTSNPN, CDR2 SVGIG (reference sequence).

This chain connects TRBV2 to TRBJ2-5; 8 nucleotides agree with TRBD2. The germline V gene encodes CDR1 SNHLY and CDR2 FYNNEI. The CDR3 is 14 residues long. Trimming at V came to 4 bases and at J to 2 bases, leaving 3 bases not matched to a gene. The CDR3 nucleotides are TGTGCCAGCAGTGTCGGGAGGGAACAAGAGACCCAGTACTTC. This encodes CASSVGREQETQYF.

The chain carries TRBV28 and TRBJ2-7, with D possibly matching TRBD2 (5 bases). Germline V lookup: CDR1 MDHEN, CDR2 SYDVKM. Trimming took 5 bases from V and 0 from J, leaving 14 bases between them. The CDR3 is 15 residues long. The CDR3 bases are TGTGCCAGCAGTGGAGAAGGACTGGGCTCCTACGAGCAGTACTTC. This encodes CASSGEGLGSYEQYF.

V is TRBV4-2 and J is TRBJ2-1, with D tentatively TRBD2 (7 bases). Trimming left V 0 bases short and J 10 bases short, with 16 bases between. The germline CDR1 and CDR2 sequences are LGHNA and YNFKEQ. The CDR3 has 15 amino acids. The chain's CDR3 is CASSQEGGGGYEQFF. In DNA, the CDR3 is TGTGCCAGCAGCCAAGAGGGCGGGGGCGGATACGAGCAGTTCTTC.

The V call is TRBV5-5, the J call TRBJ2-1; 13 positions agree with TRBD2. Germline values: CDR1 SGHKS, CDR2 YYEKEE (reference sequence). With 3 bases clipped from V and 4 bases from J, the junction kept 10 bases outside the gene matches. CDR3 length: 18 residues. The CDR3 bases are TGTGCCAGCAGCTCCGGGACTAGCGGGAATCTTAAGTACAATGAGCAGTTCTTC. Protein sequence: CASSSGTSGNLKYNEQFF.

DNA of the CDR3: TGTGCCAGTATCTTGGGGGCCTTGAACACTGAAGCTTTCTTT. This translates into CASILGALNTEAFF. The chain links TRBV19 to TRBJ1-1; D perhaps matches TRBD1 (6 bases). With 7 bases removed from V and 0 bases from J, the gap between germline ends came to 12 bases. The length of the CDR3 is 14 residues. CDR1 LNHDA and CDR2 SQIVND come from the germline V gene (reference sequence).

The V call is TRBV7-6, the J call TRBJ1-1; no definite D call. V dropped 4 bases and J dropped 6 bases, with 15 bases sitting between them. Germline assignment: CDR1 SGHVS and CDR2 FNYEAQ. The CDR3 consists of 14 residues. The CDR3 protein is CASSSGVLVSEAFF. The DNA for the CDR3 is TGTGCCAGCAGCTCCGGGGTTCTCGTATCTGAAGCTTTCTTT. Combining the CDR3 with reference TRBV7-6 and TRBJ1-1 gives the whole variable domain GAGVSQSPRYKVTKRGQDVALRCDPISGHVSLYWYRQALGQGPEFLTYFNYEAQQDKSGLPNDRFSAERPEGSISTLTIQRTEQRDSAMYRCASSSGVLVSEAFFGQGTRLTVV.

V is TRBV6-2 or TRBV6-3 and J is TRBJ1-4, with 7 bases lining up with TRBD1. The CDR3 has 14 amino acids. Germline CDR1 and CDR2: MNHEY and SVGEGT. The V and J ends lost 6 bases and 7 bases, in that order; junction bases with no gene match: 8. CDR3 nucleotides: TGTGCCAGCAGCCCGGACAGGCGTCCTGAAAAACTGTTTTTT. Protein sequence: CASSPDRRPEKLFF.

J is TRBJ1-6 and V is TRBV11-2; D is undetermined. The germline V gene encodes CDR1 SGHAT and CDR2 FQNNGV. The CDR3 is 13 residues long. The V gene lost 0 bases and the J gene lost 7 bases, with 4 bases spanning the gap. The CDR3 nucleotides are TGTGCCAGCAGCTTAGATGAGAATTCACCCCTCCACTTT. Translated: CASSLDENSPLHF.

The chain employs TRBV7-2 and TRBJ1-2; 7 bases match TRBD1. The CDR3 has 13 residues. Germline CDR1 is SGHTA and CDR2 is FQGNSA. Trimming removed 5 bases from V and 4 bases from J; junction bases left unmatched: 4. Here the CDR3 reads CASSQGQSYGYTF. In nucleotides, the CDR3 is TGTGCCAGCAGCCAGGGACAGTCCTATGGCTACACCTTC.

The chain employs TRBV2 and TRBJ1-1, with D possibly matching TRBD1 (5 bases). The CDR3 totals 15 residues. CDR1 SNHLY and CDR2 FYNNEI come from the germline V gene. V was cut by 3 bases and J by 5 bases, with 16 bases left in between. This CDR3 is CASSERGLAGTEAFF. The CDR3 DNA reads TGTGCCAGCAGTGAGCGGGGGTTGGCGGGGACTGAAGCTTTCTTT.

The V call is TRBV20-1, the J call TRBJ1-2, with no clear D. From germline, CDR1 is DFQATT and CDR2 SNEGSKA (reference sequence). Deletions cut 3 bases from V and 4 bases from J, with 9 bases between. The CDR3 extends over 12 amino acids. Here the CDR3 reads CSASGLSYGYTF. CDR3 nucleotides: TGCAGTGCTAGTGGGCTCAGCTATGGCTACACCTTC.

This sequence joins TRBV7-2 and TRBJ2-2, with a tentative D call TRBD1 (6 bases). The V and J ends lost 5 bases and 4 bases respectively, with 11 bases between them. From germline, CDR1 is SGHTA and CDR2 FQGNSA. The CDR3 is 14 amino acids. The CDR3 nucleotides read TGTGCCAGCAGCCCACAGGGCAGCACCGGGGAGCTGTTTTTT. This encodes CASSPQGSTGELFF.

This clone has only one observation. The chain uses TRBV15 and TRBJ1-1, with 7 bases lining up with TRBD1. Germline lookup yields CDR1 LNHNV and CDR2 YYDKDF (reference sequence). The CDR3 consists of 13 residues. V was clipped by 4 bases and J by 5 bases; unmatched bases: 4. The CDR3 DNA reads TGTGCCACCAGCACAGGGACAGCGACTGAAGCTTTCTTT. Its translation is CATSTGTATEAFF.

This chain connects TRBV2 to TRBJ2-7; 7 bases match TRBD2. This CDR3 is built from 12 residues. V dropped 11 bases and J dropped 0; count of bases not matched to a gene: 4. CDR1 is SNHLY, CDR2 FYNNEI, per germline. The CDR3, as DNA: TGTGCCGTGGGGGGGAACTCCTACGAGCAGTACTTC. This sequence encodes CAVGGNSYEQYF.

The rearrangement uses TRBV6-5 and TRBJ1-1; unclear D gene. The CDR3 totals 13 residues. CDR1 is MNHEY, CDR2 SVGAGI, per germline. Trimming took off 4 bases at V and 0 bases at J, with 6 bases between the two ends. The CDR3 sequence: CASSSQLNTEAFF. The CDR3 DNA reads TGTGCCAGCAGTTCACAGCTGAACACTGAAGCTTTCTTT.

This chain connects TRBV5-5 to TRBJ1-6, with a tentative D call TRBD1 (5 bases). Germline V gene lookup returns CDR1 SGHKS and CDR2 YYEKEE (reference sequence). This CDR3 comprises 18 residues. Trimming took 2 bases from V and 4 from J, leaving 19 bases between them. The CDR3 DNA follows: TGTGCCAGCAGCTTCTACCTCTCGACGGGGGATTATAATTCACCCCTCCACTTT. Translated: CASSFYLSTGDYNSPLHF.

The chain has TRBV10-3 and TRBJ1-1, with D tentatively TRBD1 (5 bases). V was shortened by 5 bases and J by 1 base, with 11 bases between the two germline ends. This CDR3 has 14 residues. Per germline, CDR1 ENHRY and CDR2 SYGVKD. CDR3 amino acids: CAISPKGQNTEAFF. The CDR3 bases are TGTGCCATCAGTCCCAAAGGACAGAACACTGAAGCTTTCTTT.

The chain combines TRBV5-1 with TRBJ1-1; D is possibly TRBD1 (6 bases). The CDR3 has 14 residues. From germline, CDR1 is SGHRS and CDR2 YFSETQ. Deletions cut 2 bases from V and 5 bases from J, with 13 bases between. The CDR3 loop reads CASSFQGRRTEAFF. The CDR3 DNA reads TGCGCCAGCAGCTTCCAGGGGCGGAGAACTGAAGCTTTCTTT.

The chain uses TRBV27 and TRBJ2-1, with 9 bases matching TRBD2. V lost 7 bases to trimming and J lost 4 bases; unmatched junction nucleotides: 8. The CDR3 has 15 residues. CDR1 and CDR2 from the germline V gene are MNHEY and SMNVEV (reference sequence). The CDR3 spells CASKPVAGDYNEQFF. CDR3 DNA sequence: TGTGCCAGCAAACCCGTAGCGGGGGATTACAATGAGCAGTTCTTC.

The V gene is TRBV4-3, the J gene TRBJ2-7, with TRBD1 matching 7 bases. Germline loops: CDR1 LGHNA, CDR2 YSLEER. V lost 1 base to trimming and J lost 3 bases; unmatched junction nucleotides: 3. The CDR3 totals 14 residues. The CDR3 loop is CASSQGQGDYEQYF. In DNA form, the CDR3 reads TGCGCCAGCAGCCAAGGGCAGGGGGACTACGAGCAGTACTTC.

In its sample, this clone was seen once. This chain links TRBV11-2 with TRBJ1-2, with 8 bases that match TRBD1. V shed 5 bases, J shed 8 bases, and the junction held 4 bases outside the gene matches. Germline CDR1 and CDR2: SGHAT and FQNNGV. This CDR3 is built from 12 residues. The CDR3 DNA is TGTGCCAGCAGCCCGGACAGGGAGGGCTACACCTTC. Translation: CASSPDREGYTF.

The chain is built from TRBV2 and TRBJ1-5, with TRBD1 identical over 9 bases. V shed 4 bases and J 7 bases; nucleotides not matched to a gene: 5. The CDR3 contains 14 residues. Germline V gene data show CDR1 as SNHLY and CDR2 as FYNNEI. CDR3 nucleotide sequence: TGTGCCAGCAGTGGGGACAGGGAGGGACAGCCCCAGCATTTT. It is translated as CASSGDREGQPQHF.